This TCR beta chain was captured in a study of T cells in Graves' hyperthyroidism and ophthalmopathy (dated by TCRdb to about 2019). Regarding the research as a whole: Peripheral blood was sampled at the time of initial diagnosis, prior to any treatment. TCR V-J signatures able to tell the groups apart were searched for in a discovery cohort of 90 to 100 patients, of whom roughly 42 had Graves' ophthalmopathy and about 60 had stable Graves' hyperthyroidism. Prospective prediction of ophthalmopathy was tested in an independent validation cohort consisting of 18 to 20 hyperthyroidism patients and 15 to 17 patients who later progressed to ophthalmopathy. The approximately 90 discovery patients were divided at random into training and test sets in a 7:3 ratio. Thyroid tissue and blood T-cell repertoires from roughly 6 Graves' hyperthyroidism patients were also compared in the study. Following sampling, methimazole starting at 30 mg daily was given to hyperthyroidism patients, and high-dose intravenous methylprednisolone was given to ophthalmopathy patients. The paper describes TCR Vbeta CDR3 sequencing of 120 to 150 peripheral blood samples, made up of 43 ophthalmopathy patients, 70 to 75 hyperthyroidism patients and about 17 progressor patients.

Ophthalmopathy patients had moderately to severely active disease, Clinical Activity Score of at least 3, NOSPECS grade of at least 4, and duration under 3 months. Patients with uncontrolled infections, other autoimmune diseases, pregnancy or lactation were excluded. Diagnoses were established on the basis of clinical symptoms, serum thyroxine and TRAb, thyroid ultrasound, and orbital computed tomography. Ficoll-Paque density gradient centrifugation was used to isolate PBMCs from approximately 11 ml of fresh peripheral blood. Trizol reagent was used to extract total RNA, and RNA quality was then checked on an Agilent 2100 Bioanalyzer. Study-wide conclusions, independent of this receptor: A model built on a 13 V-J signature distinguished ophthalmopathy from stable hyperthyroidism, reaching 85% to 90% sensitivity and under 84% specificity in cross-validation and 80%/75% in testing. Sample size was not statistically predetermined, and investigators were not blinded to group allocation. Most expanded thyroid clonotypes (frequency above 0.001) were also found in blood, which suggests that blood repertoires may mirror thyroid immune responses. In validation, progression to ophthalmopathy was predicted by the model with 70.59% sensitivity and 72% to 85% specificity, a median of 6.5 months before onset.

At the junction V is shortened by 5 bases and J by 5 bases; bases outside the gene matches: 5. The germline V gene provides CDR1 SGHAT and CDR2 FQNNGV. The CDR3 covers 16 residues, taking in both the cysteine and the phenylalanine. Only the CDR3 portion is preserved as DNA: 48 bases, with reading frame beginning at the first base. The TCR beta CDR3 regions were amplified from the RNA transcripts. The TCR CDR3 was subjected to a first round of RT-PCR using the HTBI primer set and the Qiagen OneStep RT-PCR kit. Libraries were constructed in a second round of multiplex PCR, after which size selection and purification were carried out. Paired-end sequencing of the libraries was performed with 100 bp reads on an Illumina HiSeq2000. Under the source paper's analysis protocol: SOAPnuke was used to process the raw data, removing reads that contained adapters or uncalled bases, had a mean Phred below 15, or lacked an exact match to the constant primer or identifier. COPE v1.2.5 was used to merge the high-quality paired reads, and each unique nucleotide sequence was defined as a clonotype. Clonotypes were aligned to IMGT TRBV, TRBD and TRBJ reference segments using MiTCR v1.1. Analysis was restricted to V-J combinations with a frequency above 0.0001, which covered 98% to 99.2% of repertoires. A TCS score was defined as the ratio of F50 (clonal expansion) to E x V (chaos), with BLOSUM62-based TCRdist applied between CDR3 peptides within each V-J. Welch's t-statistics and random forest reduced approximately 520 V-J features to some 14, which were used in a naive Bayes classifier (R e1071). The Morisita-Horn index was used to measure how similar the thyroid and blood repertoires were. The public reads were run again by TCRdb, first through fastp at Q25 and then through MiXCR, and only productive beta chains were kept. Every entry covers one CDR3 protein and lists the most common genes and DNA from its rows. These V and J calls are TCRdb output, not the study's own analysis. For this sample there are 640,000 or so distinct CDR3 sequences; under 15% appear just once. The ten biggest clones cover over 3.5% of the sample.

This clonotype was detected many times. Its cognate antigen has yet to be identified. The input lacks base qualities; no much larger clone sits a single base away. The source is a woman between 40 and 55 years old with Graves' ophthalmopathy. The source material was blood. The V and J genes are TRBV11-2 and TRBJ2-2; a stretch of 13 junction bases matches TRBD2. CDR3 sequence: CASSPRLAGGTGELFF. The DNA is TGTGCCAGCAGCCCCAGACTAGCGGGAGGTACCGGGGAGCTGTTTTTT.